One sample yielded the 25 T cell receptor beta chains listed below, sequenced in a study of identical twins. TCRdb re-analysed the 5' RACE reads in MiXCR, keeping a single row per CDR3 protein. The sample lists a few hundred thousand distinct CDR3 sequences, roughly 9% occurring once. This same sample was also part of a study on yellow fever vaccine responses in identical twins.

Sequenced material: CD8+ T cells sorted from blood. The receptors here all came from a woman aged 18 to 35 in good health.

Remarks on this clonotype: A much bigger clone sits one base away, suggesting this may be a read error. The chain combines TRBV27 with TRBJ2-2, with D hard to call. Germline CDR1 reads MNHEY; CDR2 reads SMNVEV (reference sequence). The CDR3 length is 14 residues. Trimming shortened V by 5 bases and J by 10 bases, and 17 bases separated the two germline ends. CDR3 DNA: TGTGCCAGCAGTCCTATCGTAATCTACGAGGAGCTGTTTTTT. Translated: CASSPIVIYEELFF.

The chain joins TRBV7-9 to TRBJ1-1; 10 bases fit TRBD1. The CDR3 totals 15 residues. Germline V gene sequence: CDR1 SEHNR, CDR2 FQNEAQ (reference sequence). The V gene end was trimmed by 5 bases and the J gene end by 0 bases; junction bases not matched to a gene: 3. The CDR3 region is CASSETGGLNTEAFF. Here the CDR3 DNA reads TGTGCCAGCAGCGAGACAGGGGGCCTGAACACTGAAGCTTTCTTT.

This clonotype was seen ten or more times. The V and J genes are TRBV7-6 and TRBJ2-1; 8 nucleotides agree with TRBD2. The CDR3 runs 17 residues. V lost 2 bases to trimming and J lost 2 bases; unmatched junction nucleotides: 8. In germline, CDR1 is SGHVS, CDR2 FNYEAQ. The CDR3 nucleotides are TGTGCCAGCAGCTTATGGGGCGGGGGGACACCCTACAATGAGCAGTTCTTC. Its protein product is CASSLWGGGTPYNEQFF. Complete variable domain (other parts from reference TRBV7-6 and TRBJ2-1): GAGVSQSPRYKVTKRGQDVALRCDPISGHVSLYWYRQALGQGPEFLTYFNYEAQQDKSGLPNDRFSAERPEGSISTLTIQRTEQRDSAMYRCASSLWGGGTPYNEQFFGPGTRLTVL.

This clonotype was found many times. The chain combines TRBV4-1 with TRBJ2-1; tentatively, D is TRBD1 or TRBD2 (5 bases each). There are 16 residues in the CDR3. Looked up from germline, CDR1 is MGHRA and CDR2 is YSYEKL. Trimming took 4 bases from V and 1 from J, leaving 14 bases between them. CDR3 bases: TGCGCCAGCAGCCCCGAGGGGAGTGGGTCCTACAATGAGCAGTTCTTC. Translated, it gives CASSPEGSGSYNEQFF.

The V call is TRBV5-6, the J call TRBJ2-5; D remains ambiguous. The V end was cut by 1 base, the J end by 2 bases, with 6 bases between. The CDR3 length is 13 residues. Germline assignment: CDR1 SGHDT and CDR2 YYEEEE. In DNA, the CDR3 is TGTGCCAGCAGCTTGTTGGGGCAAGAGACCCAGTACTTC. It translates to CASSLLGQETQYF. The complete variable domain, with remaining parts taken from reference TRBV5-6 and TRBJ2-5, reads DAGVTQSPTHLIKTRGQQVTLRCSPKSGHDTVSWYQQALGQGPQFIFQYYEEEERQRGNFPDRFSGHQFPNYSSELNVNALLLGDSALYLCASSLLGQETQYFGPGTRLLVL.

This clonotype has more than one count but fewer than ten. This chain joins TRBV2 and TRBJ2-2, with TRBD2 matching over 13 bases. From germline, CDR1 is SNHLY and CDR2 FYNNEI. This CDR3 has 19 amino acids. Trimming took 9 bases from V and 5 from J; bases not matched to a gene: 18. CDR3 nucleotides: TGTGCCAGTCTCGGACTAGCGGGGGCCCCAGGTCATTTGACCGGGGAGCTGTTTTTT. The encoded protein is CASLGLAGAPGHLTGELFF.

The chain couples TRBV7-9 to TRBJ2-1, with 9 bases that match TRBD1. V trimming: 0 bases; J trimming: 8 bases; junction bases outside the gene matches: 5. The CDR3 length is 15 residues. Germline CDR1 reads SEHNR; CDR2 reads FQNEAQ (reference sequence). The CDR3 is CASSLAGQGSDEQFF. The DNA of the CDR3 is TGTGCCAGCAGCTTAGCGGGACAGGGAAGCGATGAGCAGTTCTTC.

The genes are TRBV15 and TRBJ1-2; D unresolved. Germline lookup yields CDR1 LNHNV and CDR2 YYDKDF (reference sequence). CDR3 length: 16 residues. V lost 0 bases and J 6 bases, leaving 17 bases between the germline ends. CDR3 DNA: TGTGCCACCAGCAGAGATCGGTTGAGCGGGCTCGATGGCTACACCTTC. Its translation: CATSRDRLSGLDGYTF. The whole variable domain, remainder taken from reference TRBV15 and TRBJ1-2, is DAMVIQNPRYQVTQFGKPVTLSCSQTLNHNVMYWYQQKSSQAPKLLFHYYDKDFNNEADTPDNFQSRRPNTSFCFLDIRSPGLGDTAMYLCATSRDRLSGLDGYTFGSGTRLTVV.

This clonotype was detected a few times. This chain links TRBV7-8 with TRBJ1-3, with TRBD1 identical over 8 bases. V was clipped by 4 bases and J by 4 bases; unmatched bases: 6. Germline V gene lookup returns CDR1 SGHVS and CDR2 FQNEAQ. This CDR3 region has 15 residues. CDR3 sequence: CASSSDRVPGNTIYF. The CDR3 nucleotides are TGTGCCAGCAGCTCGGACAGGGTTCCCGGAAACACCATATATTTT. Full variable domain (outside the CDR3, taken from reference TRBV7-8 and TRBJ1-3): GAGVSQSPRYKVAKRGQDVALRCDPISGHVSLFWYQQALGQGPEFLTYFQNEAQLDKSGLPSDRFFAERPEGSVSTLKIQRTQQEDSAVYLCASSSDRVPGNTIYFGEGSWLTVV.

The table lists this clonotype with many counts. This rearrangement joins TRBV12-3 or TRBV12-4 to TRBJ1-1; D not resolved. The CDR3 has 15 amino acids. The V end was cut by 5 bases, the J end by 4 bases, with 17 bases between. The CDR3 sequence is CASSQGRVVGTEAFF. The CDR3 bases are TGTGCCAGCAGTCAAGGGAGGGTGGTCGGCACTGAAGCTTTCTTT.

This clonotype was seen repeatedly, ten times or more. V usage is TRBV5-1 and J usage is TRBJ2-4; 7 bases map to TRBD1. Germline V gene data show CDR1 as SGHRS and CDR2 as YFSETQ. The CDR3 extends over 14 amino acids. V trimming: 4 bases; J trimming: 8 bases; junction bases outside the gene matches: 9. The CDR3: CASSPDTGADIQYF. CDR3 nucleotides: TGCGCCAGCAGCCCAGATACAGGGGCGGACATTCAGTACTTC. The whole variable domain, remainder taken from reference TRBV5-1 and TRBJ2-4, is KAGVTQTPRYLIKTRGQQVTLSCSPISGHRSVSWYQQTPGQGLQFLFEYFSETQRNKGNFPGRFSGRQFSNSRSEMNVSTLELGDSALYLCASSPDTGADIQYFGAGTRLSVL.

This clonotype appeared many times. V gene TRBV29-1 combines with J gene TRBJ2-7; 10 nucleotides agree with TRBD1. The junction had 7 bases not matched to a gene; V was cut back by 0 bases and J by 5 bases. Per germline, CDR1 SQVTM and CDR2 ANQGSEA. There are 15 residues in the CDR3. CDR3 sequence reads: CSVEDRTGGVHEQYF. CDR3 in DNA: TGCAGCGTTGAAGATCGGACAGGGGGAGTCCACGAGCAGTACTTC.

In its sample, this clonotype was seen many times. This chain uses TRBV27 with TRBJ1-2; D perhaps matches TRBD1 (6 bases). The CDR3 runs to 15 residues. Between the trimmed V and J ends, which lost 5 bases and 3 bases, there was a span of 16 bases. Germline CDR1 is MNHEY and CDR2 is SMNVEV (reference sequence). This CDR3 reads CASSLTGHGYYGYTF. The CDR3 DNA sequence: TGTGCCAGCAGTCTAACAGGGCATGGATACTATGGCTACACCTTC.

This clonotype was detected many times. V and J are TRBV11-2 and TRBJ2-2, with D possibly TRBD2 on 6 matching bases. Trimming cost V 5 bases and J 3 bases, with 10 bases left between them. This CDR3 region has 14 residues. The germline CDR1 and CDR2 sequences are SGHAT and FQNNGV. CDR3 DNA sequence: TGTGCCAGCAGCCACGGGGGTTACACCGGGGAGCTGTTTTTT. Residues: CASSHGGYTGELFF.

There are many counts of this clonotype. The genes are TRBV20-1 and TRBJ2-7; no clear D gene. Germline values: CDR1 DFQATT, CDR2 SNEGSKA (reference sequence). Trimming cost V 1 base and J 0 bases, with 7 bases left between them. The CDR3 has 13 residues. The CDR3 DNA reads TGCAGTGCTAGAGGGGCCAGCTCCTACGAGCAGTACTTC. Protein sequence: CSARGASSYEQYF.

This clonotype has ten or more counts. This rearrangement joins TRBV4-2 to TRBJ2-3; D may be TRBD2 (5 bases). CDR1 is LGHNA, CDR2 YNFKEQ, per germline. V gave up 0 bases and J gave up 2 bases, with 15 bases separating them. The CDR3 is 17 residues long. The CDR3 here is CASSQDGGSVSTDTQYF. The CDR3 DNA reads TGTGCCAGCAGCCAAGATGGTGGTAGCGTGTCCACAGATACGCAGTATTTT.

This clonotype was detected many times. The chain carries TRBV7-8 and TRBJ2-3, with 8 positions matching TRBD2. V gave up 0 bases and J gave up 4 bases; unmatched junction bases: 6. The CDR3 loop spans 16 amino acids. Germline assignment: CDR1 SGHVS and CDR2 FQNEAQ. The CDR3 DNA reads as TGTGCCAGCAGCTTAGCGCCGGGGGGGTTAGCAGATACGCAGTATTTT. Protein: CASSLAPGGLADTQYF.

This clonotype has a count of ten or more. The chain carries TRBV27 and TRBJ2-7; D is perhaps TRBD1 or TRBD2 (6 bases each). This CDR3 has 13 residues. The germline V and J ends were trimmed by 8 bases and 3 bases, with 14 bases remaining between them. CDR1 MNHEY and CDR2 SMNVEV come from the germline V gene (reference sequence). CDR3 bases: TGTGCCAGCCAAGGGGGGAGATTCTACGAGCAGTACTTC. As protein: CASQGGRFYEQYF.

Here the CDR3 DNA reads TGTGCCAGCTCCCCTCACCAGGGGAATCAGCCCCAGCATTTT. This translates into CASSPHQGNQPQHF. The rearrangement links TRBV14 to TRBJ1-5, with D maybe TRBD1 (6 bases). The CDR3 is 14 residues long. Germline CDR1 is SGHDN and CDR2 is FVKESK. The V end was cut by 8 bases, the J end by 4 bases, with 15 bases between.

This rearrangement joins TRBV9 to TRBJ2-4; no clear D gene. Per the germline V gene, CDR1 is SGDLS and CDR2 is YYNGEE. Trimming pared 0 bases from V and 8 bases from J, leaving 15 bases between. The CDR3 sequence is 15 residues long. The CDR3 DNA is TGTGCCAGCAGCGTAGAGGGCGTGCCCCTAGACATTCAGTACTTC. Its translation: CASSVEGVPLDIQYF.

This clonotype has a handful of counts. The chain joins TRBV7-6 to TRBJ2-3; 7 nucleotides agree with TRBD2. Germline trimming cut 5 bases from V and 0 bases from J; bases unmatched to any gene: 11. CDR3 length: 17 residues. Per the germline V gene, CDR1 is SGHVS and CDR2 is FNYEAQ. CDR3 nucleotide sequence: TGTGCCAGCAGCCCCCGGACTAGAGGGTATAGCACAGATACGCAGTATTTT. Protein product: CASSPRTRGYSTDTQYF. The variable domain in full, with the rest retrieved from reference TRBV7-6 and TRBJ2-3, is GAGVSQSPRYKVTKRGQDVALRCDPISGHVSLYWYRQALGQGPEFLTYFNYEAQQDKSGLPNDRFSAERPEGSISTLTIQRTEQRDSAMYRCASSPRTRGYSTDTQYFGPGTRLTVL.

This clonotype was picked up one time. The rearrangement links TRBV7-3 to TRBJ2-5; 9 bases match TRBD2. The V and J ends lost 8 bases and 5 bases, in that order; junction bases with no gene match: 24. This CDR3 has 19 residues. Looked up from germline, CDR1 is SGHTA and CDR2 is FQGTGA. The CDR3 reads CASHRRRASGEPRLETQYF. The CDR3 coding sequence is TGTGCCAGCCACCGAAGGAGGGCTAGCGGGGAACCAAGGCTGGAGACCCAGTACTTC.

Ten or more counts support this clonotype. J is TRBJ2-7 and V is TRBV12-3 or TRBV12-4, with 9 bases that match TRBD2. Unmatched junction bases numbered 8, after V lost 6 bases and J lost 2 bases. CDR3 size: 15 residues. CDR3 sequence: CASSPPLAGTYEQYF. CDR3 sequence (DNA): TGTGCCAGCAGCCCACCCCTAGCGGGGACCTACGAGCAGTACTTC.

This clonotype was picked up many times. The J gene is TRBJ2-7, the V gene TRBV7-8; tentatively, D is TRBD1 (6 bases). The CDR3 sequence is 15 residues long. V lost 2 bases, J lost 4 bases, and 15 bases lay in between. Germline CDR1 SGHVS, CDR2 FQNEAQ. CDR3 sequence (DNA): TGTGCCAGCAGCTTATTGGGTCAGGGGAAATACGAGCAGTACTTC. Its translation is CASSLLGQGKYEQYF. The full variable domain, its missing parts supplied by reference TRBV7-8 and TRBJ2-7, is GAGVSQSPRYKVAKRGQDVALRCDPISGHVSLFWYQQALGQGPEFLTYFQNEAQLDKSGLPSDRFFAERPEGSVSTLKIQRTQQEDSAVYLCASSLLGQGKYEQYFGPGTRLTVT.

This clonotype came up many times. The genes are TRBV20-1 and TRBJ2-1, with 12 bases identical to TRBD2. The V gene's germline CDR1 is DFQATT and CDR2 SNEGSKA (reference sequence). V was clipped by 0 bases and J by 5 bases; unmatched bases: 2. The CDR3 runs 15 residues. As DNA, the CDR3 is TGCAGTGCTAGAGACCTAGCGGGAGGGGACAATGAGCAGTTCTTC. Protein sequence: CSARDLAGGDNEQFF.